The sequence of this TCR beta chain was determined in a study of T-cell reconstitution after alpha-beta-depleted transplantation in children. This CDR3 comprises 14 residues. V was trimmed by 4 bases and J by 0 bases, leaving 8 bases between them. CDR1 is ENHRY and CDR2 is SYGVKD in the germline V gene. In this sample, this clonotype turned up many times. What it binds is unknown. Study-wide results and limits: Newly produced T cells mostly provided counts and TCRbeta diversity after one year, as hyperexpanded clones declined. Roughly two months post-transplant, alpha-beta T cells reportedly originated from several hundred graft clones that had expanded.

As it was prepared, the TCRbeta library received unique molecular identifiers. TCRdb processed the PCR reads anew with MiXCR; each CDR3 protein has one entry. The table includes 200,000 to 250,000 distinct CDR3 sequences, about a tenth detected once. The chain combines TRBV10-3 with TRBJ2-3; D is undetermined. The specimen was PBMCs, collected before TCRalphabeta/CD19-depleted stem cell transplant. The clonotype was recovered from a child younger than two with acute myeloid leukemia, due to receive a stem cell transplant. The CDR3 region has the DNA TGTGCCATCAGTGGGCACTCTAGCACAGATACGCAGTATTTT. Protein: CAISGHSSTDTQYF.